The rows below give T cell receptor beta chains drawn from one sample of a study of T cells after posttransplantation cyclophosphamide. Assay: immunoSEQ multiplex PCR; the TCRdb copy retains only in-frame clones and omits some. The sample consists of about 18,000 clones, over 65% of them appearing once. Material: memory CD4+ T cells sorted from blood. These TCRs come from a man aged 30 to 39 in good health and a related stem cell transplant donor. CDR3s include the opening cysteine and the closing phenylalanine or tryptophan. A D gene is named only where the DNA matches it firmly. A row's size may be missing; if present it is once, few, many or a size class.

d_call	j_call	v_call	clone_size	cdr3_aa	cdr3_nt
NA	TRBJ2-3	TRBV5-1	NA	CASSFSGGRVDTQYF	TGCGCCAGCAGCTTTTCCGGGGGTAGAGTAGATACGCAGTATTTT
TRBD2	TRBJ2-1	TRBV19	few	CASSFRTGGSAEQFF	TGTGCCAGTAGTTTCCGGACTGGCGGGAGCGCTGAGCAGTTCTTC
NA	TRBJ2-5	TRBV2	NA	CASSEGTFRGKYF	TGTGCCAGCAGTGAAGGGACTTTTCGGGGGAAGTACTTC
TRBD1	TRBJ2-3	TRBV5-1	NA	CASSVGQIRTDTQYF	TGCGCCAGCAGCGTGGGACAGATCCGCACAGATACGCAGTATTTT
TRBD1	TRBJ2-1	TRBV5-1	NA	CASSLGQVYNEQFF	TGCGCCAGCAGCCTGGGACAGGTGTACAATGAGCAGTTCTTC
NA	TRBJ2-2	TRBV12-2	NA	CASRLARRSGELFF	TGTGCAAGTCGCTTAGCGCGCCGGTCAGGGGAGCTGTTTTTT
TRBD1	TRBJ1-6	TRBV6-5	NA	CASRGTEVNSPLHF	TGTGCCAGCAGGGGGACAGAAGTCAATTCACCCCTCCACTTT
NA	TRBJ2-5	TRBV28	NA	CASGRGREETQYF	TGTGCCAGCGGTAGGGGTAGGGAAGAGACCCAGTACTTC
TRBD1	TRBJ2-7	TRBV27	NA	CASSLRGDRGAHEQYF	TGTGCCAGCAGTTTAAGGGGGGACAGGGGTGCCCACGAGCAGTACTTC
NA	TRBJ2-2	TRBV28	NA	CASSSVNTGELFF	TGTGCCAGCAGTTCCGTGAACACCGGGGAGCTGTTTTTT
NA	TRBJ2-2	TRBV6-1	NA	CASRPGLTTGELFF	TGTGCCAGCAGGCCTGGGCTCACCACCGGGGAGCTGTTTTTT
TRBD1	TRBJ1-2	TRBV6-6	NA	CASSYSIGGNTF	TGTGCCAGCAGTTACTCGATAGGGGGCAACACCTTC
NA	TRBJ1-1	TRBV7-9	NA	CASSLAFGDEAFF	TGTGCCAGCAGCTTAGCGTTCGGGGATGAAGCTTTCTTT
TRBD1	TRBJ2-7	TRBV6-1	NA	CASSVAGTGDYEQYF	TGTGCCAGCAGTGTAGCCGGGACAGGGGACTACGAGCAGTACTTC
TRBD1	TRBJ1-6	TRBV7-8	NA	CASSSAGTGLSPLHF	TGTGCCAGCAGCTCCGCCGGGACAGGTTTGTCACCCCTCCACTTT
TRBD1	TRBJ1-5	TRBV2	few	CASSYGQGFGQPQHF	TGTGCCAGCAGCTACGGACAGGGGTTCGGGCAGCCCCAGCATTTT
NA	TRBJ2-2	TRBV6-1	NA	CASSESLNTGELFF	TGTGCCAGCAGTGAAAGCCTGAACACCGGGGAGCTGTTTTTT
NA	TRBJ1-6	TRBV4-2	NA	CASRLGQNNSPLHF	TGTGCCAGCAGGCTGGGACAAAATAATTCACCCCTCCACTTT
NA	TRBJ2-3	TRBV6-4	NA	CASSDSVGGTDTQYF	TGTGCCAGCAGTGACTCTGTCGGGGGCACAGATACGCAGTATTTT
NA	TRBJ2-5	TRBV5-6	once	CASRPDSQETQYF	TGTGCCAGCAGACCGGACAGCCAAGAGACCCAGTACTTC
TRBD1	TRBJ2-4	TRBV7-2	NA	CASSPGQGDKNIQYF	TGTGCCAGCAGCCCCGGACAGGGGGACAAAAACATTCAGTACTTC
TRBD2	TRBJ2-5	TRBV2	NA	CASLAGEYQETQYF	TGTGCCAGCTTAGCGGGGGAGTACCAAGAGACCCAGTACTTC
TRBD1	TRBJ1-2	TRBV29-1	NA	CSVSRTGGDYGYTF	TGCAGCGTCTCGAGGACAGGGGGGGACTATGGCTACACCTTC
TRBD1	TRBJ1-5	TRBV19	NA	CASSMAAAGGQPQHF	TGTGCCAGTAGTATGGCGGCGGCAGGGGGTCAGCCCCAGCATTTT
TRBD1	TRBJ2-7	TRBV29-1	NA	CSVESGTGSPYEQYF	TGCAGCGTTGAGTCGGGGACAGGGAGCCCCTACGAGCAGTACTTC
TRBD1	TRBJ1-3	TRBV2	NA	CASSKTGPGNTIYF	TGTGCCAGCAGTAAGACAGGGCCGGGAAACACCATATATTTT
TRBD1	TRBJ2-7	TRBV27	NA	CASSWDRAYEQYF	TGTGCCAGCAGTTGGGACAGGGCCTACGAGCAGTACTTC
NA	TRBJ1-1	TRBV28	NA	CASSDSMGAFF	TGTGCCAGCTCGGACAGTATGGGAGCTTTCTTT